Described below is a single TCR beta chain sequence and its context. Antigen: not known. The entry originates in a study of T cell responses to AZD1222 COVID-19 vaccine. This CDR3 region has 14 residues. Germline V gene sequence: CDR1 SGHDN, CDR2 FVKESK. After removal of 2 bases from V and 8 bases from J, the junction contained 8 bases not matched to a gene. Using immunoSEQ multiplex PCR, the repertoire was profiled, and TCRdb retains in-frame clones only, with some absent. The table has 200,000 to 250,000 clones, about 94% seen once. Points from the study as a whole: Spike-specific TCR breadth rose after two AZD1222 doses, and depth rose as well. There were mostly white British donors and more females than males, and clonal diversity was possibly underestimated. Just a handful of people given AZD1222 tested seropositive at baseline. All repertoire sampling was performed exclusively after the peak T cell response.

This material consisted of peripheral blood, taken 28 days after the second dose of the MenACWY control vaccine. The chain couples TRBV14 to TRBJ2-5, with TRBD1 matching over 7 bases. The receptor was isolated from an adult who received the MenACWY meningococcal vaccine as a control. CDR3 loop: CASSQNRGPSTQYF. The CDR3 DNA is TGTGCCAGCAGCCAAAACAGGGGACCTAGTACCCAGTACTTC.